This entry is about one T cell receptor (beta chain). This entry is derived from a study of T cells in Graves' hyperthyroidism and ophthalmopathy. Amplification yielded TCR beta CDR3 regions, with RNA transcripts as the source. Carried out on the TCR CDR3, a first-round RT-PCR used the HTBI primer set. Via MiXCR, TCRdb re-called the multiplex PCR reads, giving one row per CDR3 protein. The profile covers hundreds of thousands of distinct CDR3 sequences, with approximately 15% appearing a single time and 15% to 20% taken by the ten largest. The ends were cut back, 1 base at V and 4 bases at J, with 7 bases in the middle. The germline V gene has CDR1 LNHNV and CDR2 YYDKDF (reference sequence). The CDR3 length is 13 residues.

The source material was blood. The clonotype originates from a woman under 30 with Graves' hyperthyroidism. V gene TRBV15 combines with J gene TRBJ1-1; D remains unclear. CDR3 residues: CATSRVGFTEAFF. The CDR3 DNA is TGTGCCACCAGCAGAGTAGGGTTCACTGAAGCTTTCTTT. Looking up the rest from reference TRBV15 and TRBJ1-1 gives the full variable domain: DAMVIQNPRYQVTQFGKPVTLSCSQTLNHNVMYWYQQKSSQAPKLLFHYYDKDFNNEADTPDNFQSRRPNTSFCFLDIRSPGLGDTAMYLCATSRVGFTEAFFGQGTRLTVV.